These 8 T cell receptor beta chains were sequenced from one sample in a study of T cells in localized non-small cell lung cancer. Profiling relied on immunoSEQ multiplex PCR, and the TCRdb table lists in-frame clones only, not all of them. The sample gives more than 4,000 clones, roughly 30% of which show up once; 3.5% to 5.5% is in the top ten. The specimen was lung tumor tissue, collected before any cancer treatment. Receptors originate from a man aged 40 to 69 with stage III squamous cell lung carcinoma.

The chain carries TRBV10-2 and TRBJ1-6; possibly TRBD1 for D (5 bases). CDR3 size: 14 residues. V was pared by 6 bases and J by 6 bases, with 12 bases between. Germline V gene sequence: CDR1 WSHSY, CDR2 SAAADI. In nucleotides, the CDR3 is TGCGCCAGCAGCAGGGATCTCCCTAATTCACCCCTCCACTTT. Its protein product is CASSRDLPNSPLHF.

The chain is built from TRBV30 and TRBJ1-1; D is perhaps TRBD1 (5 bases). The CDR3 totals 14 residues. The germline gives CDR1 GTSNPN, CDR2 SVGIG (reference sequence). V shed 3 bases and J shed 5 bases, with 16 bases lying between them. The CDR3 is CAWSHTVGGTEAFF. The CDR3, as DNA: TGTGCCTGGAGCCATACGGTGGGGGGAACTGAAGCTTTCTTT.

The CDR3 sequence is CASKPGGPSYNEQFF. The CDR3, as DNA: TGTGCCAGCAAACCCGGGGGTCCCTCGTACAATGAGCAGTTCTTC. This chain uses TRBV6-8 with TRBJ2-1; TRBD2 is a possible D gene (6 bases). V was shortened by 7 bases and J by 4 bases, with 17 bases between the two germline ends. The CDR3 totals 15 residues. Germline V gene lookup returns CDR1 MNHGY and CDR2 SAAAGT.

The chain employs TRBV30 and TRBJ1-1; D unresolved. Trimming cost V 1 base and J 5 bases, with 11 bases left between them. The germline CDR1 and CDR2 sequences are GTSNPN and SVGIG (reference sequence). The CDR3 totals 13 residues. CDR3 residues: CAWSGTGWTEAFF. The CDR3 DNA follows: TGTGCCTGGAGTGGGACGGGATGGACTGAAGCTTTCTTT.

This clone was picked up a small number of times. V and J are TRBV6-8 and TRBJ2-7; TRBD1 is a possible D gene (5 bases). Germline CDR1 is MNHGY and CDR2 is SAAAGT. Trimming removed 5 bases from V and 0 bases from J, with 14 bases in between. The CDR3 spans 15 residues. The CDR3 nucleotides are TGTGCCAGCAGTCAAGACAGCTCTCCCTCCTACGAGCAGTACTTC. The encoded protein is CASSQDSSPSYEQYF.

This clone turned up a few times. In DNA, the CDR3 is TGTGCCAGCAGTTATCGACAGGGCAATCAGCCCCAGCATTTT. Translating gives CASSYRQGNQPQHF. The V and J genes are TRBV6-8 and TRBJ1-5; a weak D match, TRBD1 (6 bases). Germline CDR1 is MNHGY and CDR2 is SAAAGT. Trimming removed 3 bases at V and 2 bases at J, with 8 bases between. The CDR3 consists of 14 residues.

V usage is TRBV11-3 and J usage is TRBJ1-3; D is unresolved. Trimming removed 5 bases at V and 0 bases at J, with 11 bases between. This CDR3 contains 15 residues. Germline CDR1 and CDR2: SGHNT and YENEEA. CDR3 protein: CASSTRTDSGNTIYF. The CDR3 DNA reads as TGTGCCAGCAGCACACGAACAGACTCTGGAAACACCATATATTTT.

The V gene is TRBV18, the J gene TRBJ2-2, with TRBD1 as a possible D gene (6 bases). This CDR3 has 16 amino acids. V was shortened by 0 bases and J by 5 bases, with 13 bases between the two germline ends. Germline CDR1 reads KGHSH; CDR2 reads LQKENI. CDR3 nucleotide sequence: TGTGCCAGCTCACCACCGACAGGAATGGATACCGGGGAGCTGTTTTTT. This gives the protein CASSPPTGMDTGELFF.